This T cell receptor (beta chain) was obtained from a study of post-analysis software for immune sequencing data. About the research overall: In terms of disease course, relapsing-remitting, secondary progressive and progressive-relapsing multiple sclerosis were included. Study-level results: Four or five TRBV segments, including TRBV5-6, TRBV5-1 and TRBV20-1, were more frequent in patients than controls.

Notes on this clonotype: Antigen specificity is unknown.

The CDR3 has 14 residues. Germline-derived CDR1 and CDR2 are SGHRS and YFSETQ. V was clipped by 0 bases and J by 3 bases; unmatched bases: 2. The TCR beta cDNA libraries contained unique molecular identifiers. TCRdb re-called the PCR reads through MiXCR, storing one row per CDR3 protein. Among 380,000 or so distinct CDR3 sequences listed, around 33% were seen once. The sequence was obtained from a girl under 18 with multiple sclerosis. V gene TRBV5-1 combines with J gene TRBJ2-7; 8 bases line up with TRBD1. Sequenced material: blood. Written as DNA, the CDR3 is TGCGCCAGCAGCTTGGAGGACAGGGTCTACGAGCAGTACTTC. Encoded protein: CASSLEDRVYEQYF.